These 13 T cell receptor beta chains originate from one sample sequenced in a study of T cell responses to AZD1222 COVID-19 vaccine. Assay used: immunoSEQ multiplex PCR; TCRdb lists only in-frame clones, some missing. The sample has about 170,000 clones, around 89% seen once; the top ten hold around 4.5%. The sample here was peripheral blood, taken 28 days after the second dose of the MenACWY control vaccine. The receptor set was obtained from an adult who received the MenACWY meningococcal vaccine as a control.

The rearrangement joins TRBV7-2 to TRBJ1-2; no clear D gene. CDR1 SGHTA and CDR2 FQGNSA come from the germline V gene. V lost 1 base, J lost 8 bases, and 14 bases lay in between. CDR3 length: 14 residues. The CDR3 DNA follows: TGTGCCAGCAGCTTAGGGAGCGGGTTTTACGGCTACACCTTC. Residues: CASSLGSGFYGYTF.

The V and J genes are TRBV27 and TRBJ2-7; no clear D gene. The CDR3 covers 14 residues. Germline-derived CDR1 and CDR2 are MNHEY and SMNVEV (reference sequence). Trimming left V 0 bases short and J 7 bases short, with 13 bases between. CDR3 nucleotides: TGTGCCAGCAGTTTATCGAGCAGTTTTAGAGAGCAGTACTTC. Translation gives CASSLSSSFREQYF.

The CDR3 region is CAWSVSSGTDTQYF. The CDR3 DNA reads TGTGCCTGGAGTGTATCTAGCGGCACAGATACGCAGTATTTT. The chain carries TRBV30 and TRBJ2-3; D is perhaps TRBD2 (6 bases). Trimming cost V 0 bases and J 1 base, with 8 bases left between them. This CDR3 has 14 residues. From germline, CDR1 is GTSNPN and CDR2 SVGIG (reference sequence).

V is TRBV28 and J is TRBJ2-4; no definite D call. The CDR3 spans 15 residues. The ends were cut back, 3 bases at V and 0 bases at J, with 9 bases in the middle. Germline values: CDR1 MDHEN, CDR2 SYDVKM. CDR3 in DNA: TGTGCCAGCAGTTTGGCCAGTCTAGCCAAAAACATTCAGTACTTC. Its protein product is CASSLASLAKNIQYF.

This rearrangement joins TRBV24-1 to TRBJ2-4, with 11 bases lining up with TRBD1. Looked up from germline, CDR1 is KGHDR and CDR2 is SFDVKD. The V segment lost 5 bases and the J segment 8 bases; nucleotides outside the gene matches: 4. CDR3 length equals 14 residues. CDR3 amino acids: CATSARDRGDIQYF. DNA for the CDR3: TGTGCCACCAGTGCCCGGGACAGGGGGGACATTCAGTACTTC.

The gene calls are TRBV6-2 or TRBV6-3 and TRBJ2-7; D remains unclear. Trimming removed 0 bases from V and 1 base from J, with 7 bases in between. Germline V gives CDR1 MNHEY, CDR2 SVGEGT. The CDR3 extends over 14 amino acids. CDR3 residues: CASSYSKGSYEQYF. CDR3 bases: TGTGCCAGCAGTTACTCGAAGGGTTCCTACGAGCAGTACTTC.

CDR3 in amino acids: CASSQDISGRNNEQFF. The CDR3 bases are TGCGCCAGCAGCCAAGATATCAGCGGGAGGAACAATGAGCAGTTCTTC. The chain is built from TRBV4-3 and TRBJ2-1, with 9 bases that match TRBD2. V trimming: 0 bases; J trimming: 5 bases; junction bases outside the gene matches: 5. The germline gives CDR1 LGHNA, CDR2 YSLEER. This CDR3 comprises 16 residues.

This clone was recorded once. The V and J genes are TRBV3-1 (or the pseudogene TRBV3-2) and TRBJ2-2; 8 bases are shared with TRBD2. The length of the CDR3 is 16 residues. The junction had 5 bases not matched to a gene; V was cut back by 1 base and J by 4 bases. Looked up from germline, CDR1 is LGHDT and CDR2 is YNNKEL (reference sequence). The DNA for the CDR3 is TGTGCCAGCAGCCAAGTGACCGGGAGGGGCACCGGGGAGCTGTTTTTT. Amino acid sequence: CASSQVTGRGTGELFF.

This sequence joins TRBV5-4 and TRBJ2-3, with D perhaps matching TRBD2 (6 bases). Germline CDR1 is SGHNT and CDR2 is YYREEE (reference sequence). V dropped 5 bases and J dropped 2 bases, with 15 bases sitting between them. This CDR3 has 15 residues. The CDR3 coding sequence is TGTGCCAGCAGATCCACGACTAGTCCCACAGATACGCAGTATTTT. It translates to CASRSTTSPTDTQYF.

This clone was found once. The CDR3 region is CASSGGQRDEQYF. The DNA for the CDR3 is TGTGCCAGCAGCGGGGGACAGCGCGACGAGCAGTACTTC. This chain links TRBV5-4 with TRBJ2-7; TRBD1 aligns across 7 bases. The CDR3 is made up of 13 amino acids. The germline V gene has CDR1 SGHNT and CDR2 YYREEE (reference sequence). Losses at the gene ends were 4 bases for V and 5 bases for J; bases not matched to a gene: 6.

The gene calls are TRBV10-3 and TRBJ2-1; weak D call: TRBD1 (7 bases). V shed 6 bases and J shed 4 bases, with 10 bases lying between them. CDR1 and CDR2 (germline): ENHRY, SYGVKD. The CDR3 length is 13 residues. The CDR3 reads CAIRRDSYNEQFF. In nucleotides, the CDR3 is TGTGCCATCAGGCGGGACAGTTACAATGAGCAGTTCTTC.

The J gene is TRBJ2-1, the V gene TRBV25-1, with TRBD1 as a possible D gene (6 bases). CDR1 and CDR2 from the germline V gene are MGHDK and SYGVNS. V was shortened by 5 bases and J by 1 base, with 15 bases between the two germline ends. This CDR3 region has 16 residues. CDR3 DNA: TGTGCCAGCAGTCCCCAAGAGGGGGAATCCTACAATGAGCAGTTCTTC. It codes for CASSPQEGESYNEQFF.

The chain's CDR3 is CASGPQQTASEQYF. The CDR3 nucleotides are TGTGCCAGCGGACCACAGCAGACGGCTTCCGAGCAGTACTTC. The chain joins TRBV2 to TRBJ2-7; D is undetermined. From germline, CDR1 is SNHLY and CDR2 FYNNEI. The CDR3 consists of 14 residues. The germline V and J ends were trimmed by 8 bases and 6 bases, with 20 bases remaining between them. Supplemented by reference TRBV2 and TRBJ2-7, the full variable domain reads EPEVTQTPSHQVTQMGQEVILRCVPISNHLYFYWYRQILGQKVEFLVSFYNNEISEKSEIFDDQFSVERPDGSNFTLKIRSTKLEDSAMYFCASGPQQTASEQYFGPGTRLTVT.